The clone carrying this TCR beta chain was counted only a few times. The antigen remains undetermined. The data were produced by immunoSEQ multiplex PCR, yet TCRdb's version contains in-frame clones alone and is incomplete. The sample records 12,000 to 15,000 clones, roughly three quarters being singletons. These data belong to a study of memory B cells and T cells in multiple sclerosis. Notes on the study in general: Shared clonotype counts depended on differing compartment clone-set sizes and were normalized.

From germline, CDR1 is SEHNR and CDR2 FQNEAQ (reference sequence). CDR3 length equals 13 residues. Trimming left V 5 bases short and J 1 base short, with 8 bases between. The sample comprised memory (CD45RO+) CD4+ T cells from blood. V is TRBV7-9 and J is TRBJ1-1, with unresolved D. The clonotype was recovered from a human donor with multiple sclerosis. The CDR3: CASSLNTNTEAFF. DNA of the CDR3: TGTGCCAGCAGCCTTAACACGAACACTGAAGCTTTCTTT.